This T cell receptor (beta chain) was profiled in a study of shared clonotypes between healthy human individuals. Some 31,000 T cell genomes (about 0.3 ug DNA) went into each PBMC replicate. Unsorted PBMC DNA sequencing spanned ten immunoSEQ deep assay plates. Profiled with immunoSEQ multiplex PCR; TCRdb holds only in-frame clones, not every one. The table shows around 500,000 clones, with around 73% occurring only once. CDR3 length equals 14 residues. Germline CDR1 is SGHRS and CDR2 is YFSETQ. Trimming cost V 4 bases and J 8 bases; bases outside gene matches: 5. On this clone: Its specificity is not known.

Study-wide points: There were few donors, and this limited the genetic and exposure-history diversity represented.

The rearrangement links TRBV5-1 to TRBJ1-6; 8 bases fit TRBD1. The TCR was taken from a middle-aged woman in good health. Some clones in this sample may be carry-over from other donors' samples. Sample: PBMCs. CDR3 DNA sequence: TGCGCCAGCAGCCCGGACAGGGTTGATTCACCCCTCCACTTT. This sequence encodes CASSPDRVDSPLHF. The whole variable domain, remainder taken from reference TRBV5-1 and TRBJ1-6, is KAGVTQTPRYLIKTRGQQVTLSCSPISGHRSVSWYQQTPGQGLQFLFEYFSETQRNKGNFPGRFSGRQFSNSRSEMNVSTLELGDSALYLCASSPDRVDSPLHFGNGTRLTVT.